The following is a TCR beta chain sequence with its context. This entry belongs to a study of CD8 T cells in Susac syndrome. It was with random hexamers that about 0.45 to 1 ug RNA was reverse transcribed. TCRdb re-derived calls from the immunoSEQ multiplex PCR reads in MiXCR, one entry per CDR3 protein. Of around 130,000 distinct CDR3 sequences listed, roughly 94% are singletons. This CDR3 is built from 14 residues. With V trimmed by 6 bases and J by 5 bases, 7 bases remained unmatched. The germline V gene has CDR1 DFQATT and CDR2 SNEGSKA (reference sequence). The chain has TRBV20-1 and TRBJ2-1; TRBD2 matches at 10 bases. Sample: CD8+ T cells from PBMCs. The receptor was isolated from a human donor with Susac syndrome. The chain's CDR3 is CSATLAGANNEQFF. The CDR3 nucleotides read TGCAGTGCCACTCTAGCGGGGGCCAACAATGAGCAGTTCTTC.